What follows are 13 T cell receptor beta chains derived from one specimen sequenced in a study of naive and memory T cell subsets (dated by TCRdb to about 2017). The study reported a robust and sensitive protocol to amplify, sequence and analyze TCRs, based on 3' ligation of a UMI-containing oligonucleotide to TCR cDNA. Receptor amplification or capture employed 5' RACE. The instrument was an Illumina MiSeq. The ligated cDNA was amplified by four rounds of PCR, in which nested alpha and beta constant region primers were used together with the SP2 primer. Clones were called with MiXCR by TCRdb after fastp trimmed the public reads at Q25, and only in-frame beta chains were retained. Duplicate CDR3 protein sequences are folded into a single record with the most common DNA and genes. The sample yields about 62,000 distinct CDR3 sequences; under 10% were counted once. Together, the top ten hold about 19% of the sample.

These receptors all stem from a female donor in good health.

This clonotype was observed a handful of times. The chain carries TRBV4-2 and TRBJ1-1; 8 nucleotides align to TRBD1. Germline CDR1 LGHNA, CDR2 YNFKEQ. The CDR3 runs to 14 residues. Trimming took 0 bases from V and 4 from J; bases not matched to a gene: 1. The CDR3 nucleotides read TGTGCCAGCAGCCAAGATACAGGGGGCACTGAAGCTTTCTTT. It codes for CASSQDTGGTEAFF.

Regarding this clonotype: This may be a read error: a much more frequent sequence differs by one nucleotide. The DNA of the CDR3 is TGTGCCAGCACCAATGACAGGGTGAACACTGAAGCTTTCTTT. It yields the protein CASTNDRVNTEAFF. This chain links TRBV6-5 with TRBJ1-1; TRBD1 aligns across 7 bases. J lost 0 bases, V lost 7 bases, and 5 bases had no gene match. The CDR3 loop spans 14 amino acids. Germline CDR1 reads MNHEY; CDR2 reads SVGAGI.

This clonotype was observed many times. This chain joins TRBV7-2 and TRBJ2-3; D gene unclear. V lost 8 bases to trimming and J lost 1 base, with 10 bases between them. The CDR3 spans 13 residues. In germline, CDR1 is SGHTA, CDR2 FQGNSA. As DNA, the CDR3 is TGTGCCAGCCGTTCAATGGGCACAGATACGCAGTATTTT. Its protein is CASRSMGTDTQYF.

This clonotype was counted at least ten times. V and J are TRBV20-1 and TRBJ1-1, with D maybe TRBD1 (5 bases). This CDR3 is 14 amino acids long. Looked up from germline, CDR1 is DFQATT and CDR2 is SNEGSKA (reference sequence). V lost 3 bases to trimming and J lost 5 bases, with 16 bases between them. The CDR3 nucleotides are TGCAGTGCTAGGTGGGGATCGGGGGATACTGAAGCTTTCTTT. Its translation: CSARWGSGDTEAFF.

The gene calls are TRBV6-5 and TRBJ2-5; D is tentatively TRBD1 or TRBD2 (5 bases each). With 6 bases removed from V and 7 bases from J, the gap between germline ends came to 18 bases. CDR1 and CDR2 (germline): MNHEY, SVGAGI. The CDR3 has 14 amino acids. CDR3 DNA sequence: TGTGCCAGCAGGGGGGTGGGCCGGAGAGGGACCCAGTACTTC. Translation: CASRGVGRRGTQYF.

This clonotype was detected ten times or more. The chain has TRBV20-1 and TRBJ1-3; possible D gene TRBD1, 5 bases. Deletions cut 6 bases from V and 1 base from J, with 16 bases between. Germline V CDR1 and CDR2: DFQATT, SNEGSKA (reference sequence). This CDR3 is 15 amino acids long. The CDR3 protein is CSAYGQGTSGNTIYF. The CDR3 DNA follows: TGCAGTGCCTACGGGCAGGGAACTTCTGGAAACACCATATATTTT.

This clonotype was detected a few times. The V gene is TRBV28, the J gene TRBJ2-1; weak D call: TRBD1 (6 bases). CDR1 and CDR2 (germline): MDHEN, SYDVKM. The CDR3 runs 13 residues. Trimming pared 5 bases from V and 12 bases from J, leaving 17 bases between. CDR3 nucleotides: TGTGCCAGCAGTCCTACAGGGTTGTTTGGGCAGTTCTTC. Encoded protein: CASSPTGLFGQFF.

CDR3 DNA sequence: TGTGCCAGCAGCATGACCGAGTACTCCTATGGCTACACCTTC. Translating it yields CASSMTEYSYGYTF. The chain uses TRBV7-2 and TRBJ1-2; D ambiguous. Trimming stripped 5 bases from V and 4 bases from J, with 14 bases between. CDR1 is SGHTA, CDR2 FQGNSA, per germline. The CDR3 consists of 14 residues.

The table lists this clonotype with a few counts. The genes are TRBV28 and TRBJ1-2; 9 bases fit TRBD1. In germline, CDR1 is MDHEN, CDR2 SYDVKM. This CDR3 comprises 15 residues. Trimming cost V 6 bases and J 1 base; bases outside gene matches: 6. The CDR3 loop is CASSSGQGRNYGYTF. The CDR3 region has the DNA TGTGCCAGCAGCAGCGGACAGGGGCGTAACTATGGCTACACCTTC.

This clonotype was counted between two and nine times. The chain joins TRBV3-1 to TRBJ2-1; the match to TRBD2 covers 7 bases. The V and J ends lost 2 bases and 5 bases, in that order; junction bases with no gene match: 0. The germline CDR1 and CDR2 sequences are LGHDT and YNNKEL (reference sequence). The CDR3 loop spans 13 amino acids. The CDR3 DNA reads TGTGCCAGCAGCCAAAGCGGGAACAATGAGCAGTTCTTC. This sequence encodes CASSQSGNNEQFF.

This clonotype was counted a few times. The chain links TRBV6-5 to TRBJ1-4; no definite D call. Trimming stripped 0 bases from V and 8 bases from J, with 13 bases between. CDR1 and CDR2 (germline): MNHEY, SVGAGI. CDR3 length: 15 residues. CDR3 in amino acids: CASSYSMVVMEKLFF. The CDR3 DNA sequence: TGTGCCAGCAGTTACTCGATGGTGGTTATGGAAAAACTGTTTTTT.

This clonotype was observed a few times. V gene TRBV5-1 combines with J gene TRBJ1-5; D perhaps matches TRBD1 (5 bases). The V gene's germline CDR1 is SGHRS and CDR2 YFSETQ. Trimming shortened V by 7 bases and J by 0 bases, and 14 bases separated the two germline ends. CDR3 length: 15 residues. Written as DNA, the CDR3 is TGCGCCAGCGCAGCCTGGGACGGTAGCAATCAGCCCCAGCATTTT. This translates into CASAAWDGSNQPQHF.

This clonotype was counted ten times or more. This chain connects TRBV29-1 to TRBJ2-7; 9 nucleotides line up with TRBD1. The germline gives CDR1 SQVTM, CDR2 ANQGSEA. Unmatched junction bases numbered 10, after V lost 6 bases and J lost 7 bases. The CDR3 has 13 amino acids. The CDR3 spells CSVDGTGYGEQYF. CDR3 sequence (DNA): TGCAGCGTAGATGGGACAGGGTACGGTGAGCAGTACTTC.